The rows below give T cell receptor beta chains drawn from one sample of a study of human T cells and chemical hapten exposure. TCRdb redid the calling of the RACE reads with MiXCR, one entry per CDR3 protein. Counted here are tens of thousands of distinct CDR3 sequences, over 9.5% occurring once; the ten biggest clones make up roughly 6.2%. The sequencing used whole blood, collected in connection with sensitization to the hapten diphenylcyclopropenone (DPC). Receptors were obtained from a man aged 25-45 years with alopecia areata. Some clones in this sample may be carry-over from other donors' samples. Both conserved end residues are part of each CDR3. Fields, in order: V gene, clone size, D gene, J gene, CDR3 protein. The D gene is left open where the match is weak. Clone size, where shown, is once, few, many, or a class for clones that have expanded.

v_call: TRBV9; clone_size: many; d_call: TRBD2; j_call: TRBJ2-5; cdr3_aa: CASSGLAGSATQYF
v_call: TRBV11-3; clone_size: many; d_call: .; j_call: TRBJ2-6; cdr3_aa: CASSLDSVLPGANVLTF
v_call: TRBV29-1; clone_size: many; d_call: .; j_call: TRBJ2-3; cdr3_aa: CSVEKGTDTQYF
v_call: TRBV10-3; clone_size: many; d_call: .; j_call: TRBJ2-3; cdr3_aa: CACGEFVDTQYF
v_call: TRBV7-6; clone_size: many; d_call: TRBD1; j_call: TRBJ2-5; cdr3_aa: CASSAWTGMETQYF
v_call: TRBV7-8; clone_size: few; d_call: .; j_call: TRBJ2-2; cdr3_aa: CASSLRRSGVNTGELFF
v_call: TRBV19; clone_size: .; d_call: .; j_call: TRBJ1-2; cdr3_aa: CASSIPGGYTF
v_call: TRBV25-1; clone_size: medium-sized; d_call: .; j_call: TRBJ1-3; cdr3_aa: CASSFSGSGNTIYF
v_call: TRBV29-1; clone_size: .; d_call: .; j_call: TRBJ2-1; cdr3_aa: CSVQTILRGEQFF
v_call: TRBV7-2; clone_size: few; d_call: .; j_call: TRBJ2-5; cdr3_aa: CASSLNSLGPETQYF
v_call: TRBV7-3; clone_size: many; d_call: .; j_call: TRBJ1-1; cdr3_aa: CASSVTGATEAFF
v_call: TRBV18; clone_size: few; d_call: .; j_call: TRBJ2-3; cdr3_aa: CASSPRAADTQYF
v_call: TRBV20-1; clone_size: .; d_call: .; j_call: TRBJ1-3; cdr3_aa: CSASGSSGNTIYF
v_call: TRBV7-8; clone_size: .; d_call: .; j_call: TRBJ2-7; cdr3_aa: CASQPEGHYEQYF
v_call: TRBV6-2/TRBV6-3; clone_size: many; d_call: .; j_call: TRBJ1-1; cdr3_aa: CASSSGSTEAFF
v_call: TRBV28; clone_size: many; d_call: TRBD2; j_call: TRBJ2-3; cdr3_aa: CASSYSAGGTDTQYF
v_call: TRBV29-1; clone_size: .; d_call: TRBD1; j_call: TRBJ1-3; cdr3_aa: CSGQGGNTIYF
v_call: TRBV12-3/TRBV12-4; clone_size: many; d_call: TRBD2; j_call: TRBJ2-2; cdr3_aa: CASARPRGLAGGGTGELFF
v_call: TRBV2; clone_size: many; d_call: TRBD1; j_call: TRBJ2-7; cdr3_aa: CASRRTGASYEQYF
v_call: TRBV12-3/TRBV12-4; clone_size: .; d_call: .; j_call: TRBJ2-2; cdr3_aa: CASSFMTKGTGELFF
v_call: TRBV5-6; clone_size: many; d_call: .; j_call: TRBJ1-4; cdr3_aa: CASSLVAEEKLFF
v_call: TRBV11-2; clone_size: many; d_call: .; j_call: TRBJ2-4; cdr3_aa: CASSVSAKNIQYF
v_call: TRBV6-1; clone_size: many; d_call: .; j_call: TRBJ1-2; cdr3_aa: CASSEEGPRYGYTF
v_call: TRBV4-3; clone_size: few; d_call: .; j_call: TRBJ2-1; cdr3_aa: CASSQDSATKYNEQFF
v_call: TRBV5-4; clone_size: .; d_call: .; j_call: TRBJ2-5; cdr3_aa: CASSLIGSEETQYF
v_call: TRBV18; clone_size: .; d_call: .; j_call: TRBJ1-4; cdr3_aa: CASSPGTTTNEKLFF
v_call: TRBV20-1; clone_size: few; d_call: .; j_call: TRBJ2-3; cdr3_aa: CSARDPTDTQYF